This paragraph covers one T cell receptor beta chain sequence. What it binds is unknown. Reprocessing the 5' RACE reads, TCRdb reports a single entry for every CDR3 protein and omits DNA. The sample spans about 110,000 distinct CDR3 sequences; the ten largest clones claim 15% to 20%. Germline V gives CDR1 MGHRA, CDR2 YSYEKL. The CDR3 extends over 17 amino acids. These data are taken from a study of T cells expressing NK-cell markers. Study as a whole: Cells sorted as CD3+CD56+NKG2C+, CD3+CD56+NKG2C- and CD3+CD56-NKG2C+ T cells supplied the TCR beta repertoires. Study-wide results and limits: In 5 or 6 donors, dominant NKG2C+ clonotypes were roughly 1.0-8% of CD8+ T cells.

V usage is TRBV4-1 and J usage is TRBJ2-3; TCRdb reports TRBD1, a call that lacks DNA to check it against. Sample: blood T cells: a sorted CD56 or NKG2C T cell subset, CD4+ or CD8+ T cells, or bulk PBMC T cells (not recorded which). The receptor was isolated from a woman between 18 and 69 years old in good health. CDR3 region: CASSQDPTGVGTDTQYF.